This T cell receptor beta chain was found in a study of OX40 agonist ivuxolimab in advanced cancers. Using immunoSEQ multiplex PCR, the repertoire was profiled, and TCRdb retains in-frame clones only, with some absent. The table lists around 55,000 clones, roughly 82% of them singletons. The CDR3 contains 15 residues. Deletions cut 5 bases from V and 3 bases from J, with 17 bases between. Per germline, CDR1 SGHTS and CDR2 YDEGEE. V usage is TRBV5-8 and J usage is TRBJ1-1; TRBD1 is a possible D gene (5 bases). The receptor comes from an adult with an advanced solid tumor such as melanoma, head and neck, liver or kidney cancer. The material was CD4+ or CD8+ T cells sorted from blood, obtained in a trial of the OX40 agonist ivuxolimab. The CDR3 region is CASSSGHSQDTEAFF. The CDR3 DNA follows: TGTGCCAGCAGTTCCGGACACTCTCAAGACACTGAAGCTTTCTTT. Supplemented by reference TRBV5-8 and TRBJ1-1, the full variable domain reads EAGVTQSPTHLIKTRGQQATLRCSPISGHTSVYWYQQALGLGLQFLLWYDEGEERNRGNFPPRFSGRQFPNYSSELNVNALELEDSALYLCASSSGHSQDTEAFFGQGTRLTVV.